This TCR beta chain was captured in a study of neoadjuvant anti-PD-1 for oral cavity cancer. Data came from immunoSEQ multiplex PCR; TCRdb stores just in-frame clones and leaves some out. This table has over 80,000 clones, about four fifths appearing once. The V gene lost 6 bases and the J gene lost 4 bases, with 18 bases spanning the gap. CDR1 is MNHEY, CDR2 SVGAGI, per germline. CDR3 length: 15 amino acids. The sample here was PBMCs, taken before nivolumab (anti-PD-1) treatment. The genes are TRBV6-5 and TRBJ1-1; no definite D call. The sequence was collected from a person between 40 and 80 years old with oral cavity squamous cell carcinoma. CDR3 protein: CASSRGPSTRTEAFF. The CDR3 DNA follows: TGTGCCAGCAGCCGTGGACCGAGTACACGCACTGAAGCTTTCTTT.